The 27 T cell receptor beta chains below come from one sample, sequenced in a study of PD-L1 blockade in urothelial cancer. Time point specified: pretreatment peripheral blood. Only in-frame clones appear in the TCRdb table, and some are missing; sequencing was by immunoSEQ multiplex PCR. The sample has 70,000 to 100,000 clones, 84% seen once. The sequences come from PBMCs, collected around atezolizumab (anti-PD-L1) treatment. Receptor source: a man in his sixties with urothelial cancer.

This rearrangement joins TRBV14 to TRBJ1-2; 7 nucleotides agree with TRBD1. Trimming at V came to 3 bases and at J to 4 bases, leaving 8 bases not matched to a gene. From germline, CDR1 is SGHDN and CDR2 FVKESK. This CDR3 comprises 15 residues. CDR3 loop: CASSQTGTGGYGYTF. The CDR3 DNA is TGTGCCAGCAGCCAGACAGGGACCGGAGGCTATGGCTACACCTTC.

The chain couples TRBV7-9 to TRBJ1-2; TRBD1 is a possible D gene (6 bases). Germline values: CDR1 SEHNR, CDR2 FQNEAQ (reference sequence). The CDR3 runs to 13 residues. V was clipped by 6 bases and J by 7 bases, with 15 bases between them. CDR3 sequence reads: CASSSQGYGGYTF. The CDR3 nucleotides read TGTGCCAGCAGTTCACAGGGTTATGGTGGCTACACCTTC. The full variable domain, rest sourced from reference TRBV7-9 and TRBJ1-2, is DTGVSQNPRHKITKRGQNVTFRCDPISEHNRLYWYRQTLGQGPEFLTYFQNEAQLEKSRLLSDRFSAERPKGSFSTLEIQRTEQGDSAMYLCASSSQGYGGYTFGSGTRLTVV.

The gene calls are TRBV5-1 and TRBJ2-5; the match to TRBD1 covers 10 bases. Unmatched junction bases numbered 5, after V lost 4 bases and J lost 5 bases. In germline, CDR1 is SGHRS, CDR2 YFSETQ. This CDR3 is built from 14 residues. CDR3 coding DNA: TGCGCCAGCAGCCGAGACAGGGGGCAGGAGACCCAGTACTTC. Its protein product is CASSRDRGQETQYF.

The J gene is TRBJ2-7, the V gene TRBV12-5; D possibly corresponds to TRBD1 (6 bases). Trimming stripped 2 bases from V and 2 bases from J, with 7 bases between. From germline, CDR1 is LGHNT and CDR2 FRNRAP. This CDR3 region has 13 residues. This CDR3 reads CASGLPGAYEQYF. DNA of the CDR3: TGTGCTAGTGGTTTGCCAGGGGCCTACGAGCAGTACTTC.

This clone was detected a few times. V is TRBV20-1 and J is TRBJ2-1; D ambiguous. The CDR3 consists of 11 residues. V was trimmed by 1 base and J by 7 bases, leaving 5 bases between them. Germline V lookup: CDR1 DFQATT, CDR2 SNEGSKA (reference sequence). The CDR3 DNA reads TGCAGTGCTAGAGTTGTAAATGAGCAGTTCTTC. Protein sequence: CSARVVNEQFF.

This chain links TRBV6-5 with TRBJ2-2; D is uncertain. V lost 6 bases to trimming and J lost 3 bases, with 11 bases between them. Looked up from germline, CDR1 is MNHEY and CDR2 is SVGAGI. CDR3 length equals 14 residues. CDR3 sequence (DNA): TGTGCCAGCAGGGCTTATGCTTACACCGGGGAGCTGTTTTTT. This sequence encodes CASRAYAYTGELFF.

J is TRBJ1-2 and V is TRBV14; 7 nucleotides align to TRBD1. Trimming at V came to 4 bases and at J to 6 bases, leaving 8 bases not matched to a gene. Germline values: CDR1 SGHDN, CDR2 FVKESK. There are 14 residues in the CDR3. The CDR3 spells CASSLTTGYHGYTF. The CDR3 bases are TGTGCCAGCAGCCTCACGACAGGGTACCATGGCTACACCTTC.

The rearrangement joins TRBV5-4 to TRBJ1-4; 9 bases are shared with TRBD1. V gave up 3 bases and J gave up 8 bases; unmatched junction bases: 11. Germline values: CDR1 SGHNT, CDR2 YYREEE (reference sequence). This CDR3 region has 16 residues. CDR3 DNA sequence: TGTGCCAGCAGCTCGAACACAGGGGGCGGTTGGGAAAAACTGTTTTTT. Translating it yields CASSSNTGGGWEKLFF.

CDR3 sequence: CASSPDRDTQYF. CDR3 in DNA: TGTGCCAGCAGTCCGGACAGGGACACGCAGTATTTT. This sequence joins TRBV5-6 and TRBJ2-3; 8 bases match TRBD1. The V and J ends lost 5 bases and 9 bases, in that order; junction bases with no gene match: 5. The germline CDR1 and CDR2 sequences are SGHDT and YYEEEE. This CDR3 has 12 amino acids.

The chain recombines TRBV5-1 with TRBJ1-1, with a possible D match to TRBD1 (5 bases). Looked up from germline, CDR1 is SGHRS and CDR2 is YFSETQ. The CDR3 is 16 amino acids. Trimming left V 4 bases short and J 5 bases short, with 21 bases between. CDR3 nucleotide sequence: TGCGCCAGCAGCCTCGATACCGCCAGGGTGGGAACTGAAGCTTTCTTT. Translating it yields CASSLDTARVGTEAFF.

This clone was observed once. The chain is built from TRBV11-2 and TRBJ1-2, with D tentatively TRBD1 (5 bases). CDR1 is SGHAT and CDR2 is FQNNGV in the germline V gene. V lost 5 bases and J 5 bases, leaving 21 bases between the germline ends. The CDR3 loop spans 16 amino acids. The CDR3 reads CASSPVRGSRPYGYTF. The CDR3, as DNA: TGTGCCAGCAGCCCGGTGCGGGGGTCCAGGCCTTATGGCTACACCTTC. The variable domain in full, completed from reference TRBV11-2 and TRBJ1-2, reads EAGVAQSPRYKIIEKRQSVAFWCNPISGHATLYWYQQILGQGPKLLIQFQNNGVVDDSQLPKDRFSAERLKGVDSTLKIQPAKLEDSAVYLCASSPVRGSRPYGYTFGSGTRLTVV.

This clone was seen just once. The V call is TRBV6-5, the J call TRBJ2-6; D remains ambiguous. This CDR3 is built from 13 residues. Germline-derived CDR1 and CDR2 are MNHEY and SVGAGI. V lost 6 bases and J 8 bases, leaving 11 bases between the germline ends. CDR3 amino acids: CASSPIPPNVLTF. In DNA form, the CDR3 reads TGTGCCAGCAGCCCAATTCCCCCCAACGTCCTGACTTTC.

This clone was seen a single time. The chain couples TRBV4-1 to TRBJ2-7; 11 nucleotides align to TRBD2. V was pared by 0 bases and J by 6 bases, with 13 bases of the junction left unmatched. Germline V gene sequence: CDR1 MGHRA, CDR2 YSYEKL. This CDR3 comprises 18 residues. The CDR3 coding sequence is TGCGCCAGCAGCCAAGATTCTGGACTAGCGGGTCCCCCACGCGAGCAGTACTTC. Its translation is CASSQDSGLAGPPREQYF.

The sample holds a few counts of this clone. The rearrangement joins TRBV10-3 to TRBJ1-2, with a possible D match to TRBD1 (5 bases). Germline V CDR1 and CDR2: ENHRY, SYGVKD. This CDR3 has 13 amino acids. V gave up 8 bases and J gave up 0 bases, with 10 bases separating them. The CDR3 loop reads CAIESGTNYGYTF. The CDR3 bases are TGTGCCATCGAATCAGGGACTAACTATGGCTACACCTTC.

V is TRBV10-1 and J is TRBJ2-1; 8 bases fit TRBD2. This CDR3 is built from 15 residues. Germline CDR1 is WNHNN and CDR2 is SYGVQD (reference sequence). The V gene end was trimmed by 4 bases and the J gene end by 6 bases; junction bases not matched to a gene: 8. CDR3 residues: CASSAGGPGGNEQFF. The CDR3 DNA sequence: TGCGCCAGCAGTGCGGGGGGGCCCGGAGGCAATGAGCAGTTCTTC.

The chain carries TRBV7-9 and TRBJ2-4, with TRBD2 identical over 8 bases. Germline V lookup: CDR1 SEHNR, CDR2 FQNEAQ (reference sequence). This CDR3 has 14 amino acids. With 7 bases clipped from V and 8 bases from J, the junction kept 10 bases outside the gene matches. CDR3 coding DNA: TGTGCCAGCACCCCGCCGGGAGGGAAGTACATTCAGTACTTC. It is translated as CASTPPGGKYIQYF.

The V call is TRBV7-2, the J call TRBJ2-5; 7 bases are a match to TRBD1. Trimming at V came to 8 bases and at J to 6 bases, leaving 9 bases not matched to a gene. Per the germline V gene, CDR1 is SGHTA and CDR2 is FQGNSA. The CDR3 sequence is 13 residues long. The DNA of the CDR3 is TGTGCCAGCGGGCAGGGGGTAGAGAAGACCCAGTACTTC. This encodes CASGQGVEKTQYF.

V gene TRBV19 combines with J gene TRBJ2-4, with a weak D call TRBD2 (6 bases). Germline CDR1 is LNHDA and CDR2 is SQIVND (reference sequence). The germline V and J ends were trimmed by 6 bases and 11 bases, with 14 bases remaining between them. The CDR3 runs to 12 residues. Here the CDR3 reads CASSRNAGFQYF. Here the CDR3 DNA reads TGTGCCAGTAGCCGGAACGCGGGATTTCAGTACTTC.

This sequence joins TRBV7-2 and TRBJ1-3; D gene ambiguous. Germline values: CDR1 SGHTA, CDR2 FQGNSA. The CDR3 contains 13 residues. V dropped 5 bases and J dropped 4 bases, with 9 bases sitting between them. CDR3 DNA sequence: TGTGCCAGCAGCCCAAACTCGGGAAACACCATATATTTT. Translation gives CASSPNSGNTIYF.

The CDR3 DNA reads as TGTGCCAGTAGTCAAGCGCCAACCCCCACAGATACGCAGTATTTT. Protein product: CASSQAPTPTDTQYF. The chain carries TRBV19 and TRBJ2-3; D not certain. This CDR3 contains 15 residues. The germline V and J ends were trimmed by 5 bases and 2 bases, with 14 bases remaining between them. Looked up from germline, CDR1 is LNHDA and CDR2 is SQIVND (reference sequence).

The chain uses TRBV7-2 and TRBJ2-7, with 7 bases lining up with TRBD2. V trimming: 8 bases; J trimming: 7 bases; junction bases outside the gene matches: 5. The CDR3 is 11 amino acids. Germline V gene sequence: CDR1 SGHTA, CDR2 FQGNSA. CDR3: CASGTIGEQYF. The CDR3 DNA reads as TGTGCCAGCGGGACTATTGGGGAGCAGTACTTC.

The chain carries TRBV5-1 and TRBJ2-7; 8 bases match TRBD2. The CDR3 contains 13 residues. Germline trimming cut 4 bases from V and 3 bases from J; bases unmatched to any gene: 3. The germline V gene encodes CDR1 SGHRS and CDR2 YFSETQ. CDR3 protein: CASSSGSSYEQYF. CDR3 DNA: TGCGCCAGCAGCAGCGGGAGCAGCTACGAGCAGTACTTC.

The chain recombines TRBV4-1 with TRBJ2-3; no firm D call. The germline CDR1 and CDR2 sequences are MGHRA and YSYEKL. CDR3 length: 13 amino acids. Trimming removed 5 bases at V and 4 bases at J, with 10 bases between. In DNA form, the CDR3 reads TGCGCCAGCAGCTCTTTCTCCGCAGATACGCAGTATTTT. This translates into CASSSFSADTQYF.

The chain's CDR3 is CASKKDKAGGPTDTQYF. In DNA, the CDR3 is TGTGCCAGCAAGAAGGATAAAGCGGGGGGGCCCACAGATACGCAGTATTTT. The chain links TRBV5-4 to TRBJ2-3; 10 bases line up with TRBD2. The V segment lost 6 bases and the J segment 2 bases; nucleotides outside the gene matches: 12. Germline V gene lookup returns CDR1 SGHNT and CDR2 YYREEE (reference sequence). This CDR3 spans 17 amino acids. The variable domain in full, with the rest retrieved from reference TRBV5-4 and TRBJ2-3, is ETGVTQSPTHLIKTRGQQVTLRCSSQSGHNTVSWYQQALGQGPQFIFQYYREEENGRGNFPPRFSGLQFPNYSSELNVNALELDDSALYLCASKKDKAGGPTDTQYFGPGTRLTVL.

As DNA, the CDR3 is TGTGCCAGCAGCCAAGCGAATAGCGGGGCCTCCGAGCAGTTCTTC. As protein: CASSQANSGASEQFF. V usage is TRBV14 and J usage is TRBJ2-1; 8 nucleotides line up with TRBD2. Germline V gene sequence: CDR1 SGHDN, CDR2 FVKESK. The length of the CDR3 is 15 residues. The junction had 9 bases not matched to a gene; V was cut back by 1 base and J by 10 bases.

The V call is TRBV4-2, the J call TRBJ2-3; TRBD2 matches 10 bases. Per the germline V gene, CDR1 is LGHNA and CDR2 is YNFKEQ. V was pared by 0 bases and J by 0 bases, with 12 bases of the junction left unmatched. This CDR3 comprises 20 residues. The CDR3 bases are TGTGCCAGCAGCCAAGATCTTGTAGCGGGGGGTCTCCTTAGCACAGATACGCAGTATTTT. This translates into CASSQDLVAGGLLSTDTQYF.

This chain uses TRBV28 with TRBJ2-5; 11 bases agree with TRBD1. This CDR3 spans 17 amino acids. Germline V gene lookup returns CDR1 MDHEN and CDR2 SYDVKM. V trimming: 2 bases; J trimming: 5 bases; junction bases outside the gene matches: 10. Here the CDR3 DNA reads TGTGCCAGCAGTTTACTCCGCCCGGGACAGGGGGGCGAGACCCAGTACTTC. This translates into CASSLLRPGQGGETQYF.